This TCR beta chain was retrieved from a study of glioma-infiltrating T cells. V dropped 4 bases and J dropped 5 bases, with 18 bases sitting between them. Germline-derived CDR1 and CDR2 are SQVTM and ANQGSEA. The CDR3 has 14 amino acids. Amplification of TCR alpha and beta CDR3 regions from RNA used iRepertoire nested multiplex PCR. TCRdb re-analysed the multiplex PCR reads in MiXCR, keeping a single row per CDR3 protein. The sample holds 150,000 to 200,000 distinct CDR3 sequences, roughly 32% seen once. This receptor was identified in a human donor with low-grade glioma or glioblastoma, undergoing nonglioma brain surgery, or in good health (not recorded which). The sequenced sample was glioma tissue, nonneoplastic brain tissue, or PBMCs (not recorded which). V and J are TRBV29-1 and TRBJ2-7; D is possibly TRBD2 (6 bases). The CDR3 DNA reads TGCAGCGTTGTGGTCGGGACTGCCGCCCACGAGCAGTACTTC. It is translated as CSVVVGTAAHEQYF.